Listed here are 18 T cell receptor beta chains from one sample, sequenced in a study of T cells in pancreatic ductal adenocarcinoma. Using immunoSEQ multiplex PCR, the repertoire was profiled, and TCRdb retains in-frame clones only, with some absent. The sample records 97,000 or so clones, about 96% being singletons. The selected patients with pancreatic ductal adenocarcinoma had surgery but no neoadjuvant therapy. Sequencing input: PBMCs. These receptors came from a human donor with pancreatic ductal adenocarcinoma.

The chain recombines TRBV6-5 with TRBJ1-2; D is unclear. Germline V gives CDR1 MNHEY, CDR2 SVGAGI. This CDR3 has 15 residues. Trimming cost V 0 bases and J 4 bases, with 12 bases left between them. CDR3 residues: CASSYSNGGAYGYTF. The CDR3 region has the DNA TGTGCCAGCAGTTACTCGAACGGAGGAGCCTATGGCTACACCTTC.

V is TRBV7-3 and J is TRBJ2-6; D might be TRBD2 (7 bases). V lost 2 bases and J 1 base, leaving 9 bases between the germline ends. Germline V gene lookup returns CDR1 SGHTA and CDR2 FQGTGA. This CDR3 is 16 amino acids long. CDR3 residues: CASSLGRGSGANVLTF. The CDR3 DNA reads as TGTGCCAGCAGCTTAGGGAGGGGGTCTGGGGCCAACGTCCTGACTTTC.

This chain joins TRBV9 and TRBJ2-3; a possible D gene is TRBD2 (5 bases). V was cut by 1 base and J by 4 bases, with 13 bases left in between. The CDR3 totals 15 residues. Germline values: CDR1 SGDLS, CDR2 YYNGEE. The CDR3 DNA reads as TGTGCCAGCAGCGTAAGGGAGTGGTTGCCAGATACGCAGTATTTT. This encodes CASSVREWLPDTQYF.

The chain combines TRBV9 with TRBJ2-1; the match to TRBD2 covers 11 bases. Germline V gives CDR1 SGDLS, CDR2 YYNGEE. Germline trimming cut 0 bases from V and 5 bases from J; bases unmatched to any gene: 7. This CDR3 region has 17 residues. CDR3 in amino acids: CASSVALSGRGDNEQFF. CDR3 nucleotide sequence: TGTGCCAGCAGCGTAGCCCTTAGCGGGAGGGGCGACAATGAGCAGTTCTTC.

The J gene is TRBJ2-7, the V gene TRBV7-2; D gene unclear. The germline V gene encodes CDR1 SGHTA and CDR2 FQGNSA. Trimming left V 5 bases short and J 2 bases short, with 7 bases between. The CDR3 sequence is 12 residues long. The DNA of the CDR3 is TGTGCCAGCAGCGTCACTCCCTACGAGCAGTACTTC. As protein: CASSVTPYEQYF. Combining the CDR3 with reference TRBV7-2 and TRBJ2-7 gives the whole variable domain GAGVSQSPSNKVTEKGKDVELRCDPISGHTALYWYRQSLGQGLEFLIYFQGNSAPDKSGLPSDRFSAERTGGSVSTLTIQRTQQEDSAVYLCASSVTPYEQYFGPGTRLTVT.

This sequence joins TRBV30 and TRBJ2-7; 8 nucleotides match TRBD1. CDR1 and CDR2 (germline): GTSNPN, SVGIG (reference sequence). J lost 4 bases, V lost 2 bases, and 4 bases had no gene match. The CDR3 is 13 residues long. In nucleotides, the CDR3 is TGTGCCTGGAGTTCAGGGGGCATGTACGAGCAGTACTTC. Translated: CAWSSGGMYEQYF.

This clone came up once. This chain connects TRBV19 to TRBJ2-3; possible D gene TRBD2, 6 bases. Trimming took 6 bases from V and 2 from J, leaving 9 bases between them. The CDR3 consists of 13 residues. Germline V gene lookup returns CDR1 LNHDA and CDR2 SQIVND (reference sequence). CDR3 coding DNA: TGTGCCAGTAGGGGACTGAACACAGATACGCAGTATTTT. Amino acid sequence: CASRGLNTDTQYF.

This clone is deemed medium-sized (0.01 to 0.1%). The chain links TRBV7-6 to TRBJ2-7; no clear D. Germline loops: CDR1 SGHVS, CDR2 FNYEAQ. This CDR3 contains 12 residues. Trimming cost V 0 bases and J 5 bases, with 5 bases left between them. The CDR3 DNA reads as TGTGCCAGCAGCTTAGCAGTAGACGAGCAGTACTTC. Translation: CASSLAVDEQYF. Filled out from reference TRBV7-6 and TRBJ2-7, the complete variable domain reads GAGVSQSPRYKVTKRGQDVALRCDPISGHVSLYWYRQALGQGPEFLTYFNYEAQQDKSGLPNDRFSAERPEGSISTLTIQRTEQRDSAMYRCASSLAVDEQYFGPGTRLTVT.

The V call is TRBV11-1, the J call TRBJ2-3; 7 bases agree with TRBD2. The germline gives CDR1 SGHAT, CDR2 FQDESV (reference sequence). This CDR3 is built from 14 residues. The J segment lost 7 bases and the V segment lost 5 bases, leaving 9 bases of the junction unmatched. CDR3 DNA sequence: TGTGCCAGCAGCCGGGGCGGGACTACGCATACGCAGTATTTT. The encoded protein is CASSRGGTTHTQYF.

V usage is TRBV28 and J usage is TRBJ1-1; 7 bases are a match to TRBD1. Trimming cost V 3 bases and J 8 bases; bases outside gene matches: 6. This CDR3 has 13 amino acids. CDR1 is MDHEN, CDR2 SYDVKM, per germline. This chain's CDR3 is CASSLPGTEEAFF. DNA for the CDR3: TGTGCCAGCAGTTTGCCCGGGACAGAGGAAGCTTTCTTT. Looking up the rest from reference TRBV28 and TRBJ1-1 gives the full variable domain: DVKVTQSSRYLVKRTGEKVFLECVQDMDHENMFWYRQDPGLGLRLIYFSYDVKMKEKGDIPEGYSVSREKKERFSLILESASTNQTSMYLCASSLPGTEEAFFGQGTRLTVV.

The chain joins TRBV11-2 to TRBJ2-2, with 10 bases identical to TRBD2. The CDR3 is made up of 17 amino acids. The V gene end was trimmed by 3 bases and the J gene end by 5 bases; junction bases not matched to a gene: 9. Germline V gene lookup returns CDR1 SGHAT and CDR2 FQNNGV. In nucleotides, the CDR3 is TGTGCCAGCAGCTTTTTGGCTAGCGGGAGTAATACCGGGGAGCTGTTTTTT. Its translation is CASSFLASGSNTGELFF.

The chain uses TRBV5-8 and TRBJ2-5; the D gene is possibly TRBD1 (6 bases). The V end was cut by 4 bases, the J end by 4 bases, with 14 bases between. This CDR3 contains 14 residues. Germline values: CDR1 SGHTS, CDR2 YDEGEE. CDR3 protein: CASSGGGGGETQYF. Written as DNA, the CDR3 is TGTGCCAGCAGCGGAGGTGGGGGCGGAGAGACCCAGTACTTC.

V and J are TRBV5-1 and TRBJ1-4; 10 bases fit TRBD1. CDR1 and CDR2 (germline): SGHRS, YFSETQ. V lost 2 bases to trimming and J lost 8 bases; unmatched junction nucleotides: 3. The CDR3 covers 14 residues. DNA of the CDR3: TGCGCCAGCAGCTTCGGACAGGGGGAGGAAAAACTGTTTTTT. This encodes CASSFGQGEEKLFF.

This clone was found once. For the CDR3, the DNA is TGTGCCACCAGCAGGTCCCGGGGGGGGGATCCCTATGGCTACACCTTC. It translates to CATSRSRGGDPYGYTF. This rearrangement joins TRBV15 to TRBJ1-2; perhaps TRBD1 as D (5 bases). Germline V lookup: CDR1 LNHNV, CDR2 YYDKDF (reference sequence). This CDR3 contains 16 residues. V lost 3 bases to trimming and J lost 4 bases, with 18 bases between them.

This chain uses TRBV11-2 with TRBJ2-2; possible D gene TRBD1, 6 bases. Between the trimmed V and J ends, which lost 5 bases and 4 bases, there was a span of 14 bases. The CDR3 has 15 amino acids. CDR1 SGHAT and CDR2 FQNNGV come from the germline V gene. CDR3 DNA sequence: TGTGCCAGCAGCGGTAGGGGGACAATCACCGGGGAGCTGTTTTTT. This encodes CASSGRGTITGELFF.

CDR3: CASTPQRSVYNEQFF. The CDR3, as DNA: TGTGCCAGCACCCCCCAGCGGTCGGTCTACAATGAGCAGTTCTTC. The chain couples TRBV5-4 to TRBJ2-1, with D possibly matching TRBD2 (5 bases). The CDR3 is 15 residues long. Per germline, CDR1 SGHNT and CDR2 YYREEE (reference sequence). V lost 6 bases to trimming and J lost 3 bases, with 16 bases between them.

The chain carries TRBV5-1 and TRBJ2-7; D unclear. Trimming shortened V by 0 bases and J by 4 bases, and 11 bases separated the two germline ends. The CDR3 is made up of 14 amino acids. Germline lookup yields CDR1 SGHRS and CDR2 YFSETQ. The CDR3 region is CASSLVSGRYEQYF. The CDR3 DNA follows: TGCGCCAGCAGCTTGGTCTCCGGCAGGTACGAGCAGTACTTC.

The chain joins TRBV7-9 to TRBJ1-4; D gene unclear. Germline V gene sequence: CDR1 SEHNR, CDR2 FQNEAQ (reference sequence). The CDR3 runs 15 residues. Deletions cut 2 bases from V and 7 bases from J, with 14 bases between. The chain's CDR3 is CASSLSETSGEKLFF. The CDR3 nucleotides are TGTGCCAGCAGCTTAAGTGAGACGTCAGGTGAAAAACTGTTTTTT.